These 8 T cell receptor beta chains share one sample of origin, sequenced in a study of patients and donors after allogeneic stem cell transplantation. TCRdb analysed the RT-PCR reads with MiXCR anew, one entry per CDR3 protein. The sample gives about 70,000 distinct CDR3 sequences, about a quarter of which show up once; roughly 29% is in the top ten. The sequencing sample was made of blood, either unsorted or a sorted T cell fraction (not recorded which). These receptors were obtained from a human donor who was either an allogeneic HSCT recipient or a stem cell or donor lymphocyte infusion donor (not recorded which). It is not recorded whose cells these are; they may come from a transplant donor.

This clonotype appeared once. The chain employs TRBV3-1 and TRBJ2-7; D possibly uses TRBD1 or TRBD2 (5 bases each). Germline V gene lookup returns CDR1 LGHDT and CDR2 YNNKEL (reference sequence). V lost 4 bases and J lost 3, with 16 bases in between. The CDR3 covers 15 residues. The CDR3 region is CASSPGPSAIYEQYF. The CDR3 bases are TGTGCCAGCAGCCCGGGACCCTCCGCCATCTACGAGCAGTACTTC.

This clonotype was found many times. A read error may account for a junction end that differs from germline. This chain uses TRBV7-7 with TRBJ2-5, with 9 bases identical to TRBD2. The CDR3 is 15 residues long. Germline CDR1 and CDR2: SSHAT and FNYEAQ (reference sequence). The CDR3, as DNA: TGTGCTAGCAGCTCTACCGGGACTAGCAAGGAGACCCAGTACTTC. It yields the protein CASSSTGTSKETQYF.

The chain carries TRBV9 and TRBJ2-2; D is uncertain. Trimming cost V 1 base and J 3 bases, with 4 bases left between them. The CDR3 length is 13 residues. Germline loops: CDR1 SGDLS, CDR2 YYNGEE. CDR3 residues: CASSVYHTGELFF. Here the CDR3 DNA reads TGTGCCAGCAGCGTATATCACACCGGGGAGCTGTTTTTT.

This clonotype has only a few counts. The rearrangement links TRBV7-6 to TRBJ1-5, with D possibly TRBD1 on 6 matching bases. This CDR3 is built from 16 residues. V gave up 1 base and J gave up 3 bases, with 13 bases separating them. Germline lookup yields CDR1 SGHVS and CDR2 FNYEAQ. The CDR3 coding sequence is TGTGCCAGCAGCTTAGAAGTAGGGGGGCACAATCAGCCCCAGCATTTT. It specifies CASSLEVGGHNQPQHF. Using reference TRBV7-6 and TRBJ1-5 for the parts outside the CDR3, the full variable domain is GAGVSQSPRYKVTKRGQDVALRCDPISGHVSLYWYRQALGQGPEFLTYFNYEAQQDKSGLPNDRFSAERPEGSISTLTIQRTEQRDSAMYRCASSLEVGGHNQPQHFGDGTRLSIL.

The chain is built from TRBV2 and TRBJ2-1, with D maybe TRBD2 (6 bases). This CDR3 is 14 amino acids long. V was shortened by 7 bases and J by 2 bases, with 12 bases between the two germline ends. CDR1 and CDR2 from the germline V gene are SNHLY and FYNNEI. CDR3 DNA: TGTGCCAGCAAGGGAGGCCCCACCTACAATGAGCAGTTCTTC. Protein sequence: CASKGGPTYNEQFF.

V is TRBV27 and J is TRBJ1-5, with 8 positions matching TRBD1. The CDR3 has 12 residues. Per germline, CDR1 MNHEY and CDR2 SMNVEV (reference sequence). The V and J ends lost 6 bases and 7 bases, in that order; junction bases with no gene match: 2. The CDR3 sequence is CASRSGGQPQHF. The CDR3 region has the DNA TGTGCCAGCAGGTCAGGGGGCCAGCCCCAGCATTTT.

The chain joins TRBV7-8 to TRBJ1-1, with D unresolved. The CDR3 covers 20 residues. V shed 5 bases and J shed 1 base, with 29 bases lying between them. Germline assignment: CDR1 SGHVS and CDR2 FQNEAQ. The CDR3 spells CASSRLFSLKGEGTNTEAFF. The CDR3 nucleotides read TGTGCCAGCAGCCGGCTATTTAGCTTGAAGGGAGAGGGTACGAACACTGAAGCTTTCTTT. The complete variable domain, with remaining parts taken from reference TRBV7-8 and TRBJ1-1, reads GAGVSQSPRYKVAKRGQDVALRCDPISGHVSLFWYQQALGQGPEFLTYFQNEAQLDKSGLPSDRFFAERPEGSVSTLKIQRTQQEDSAVYLCASSRLFSLKGEGTNTEAFFGQGTRLTVV.

The table lists this clonotype with a few counts. V and J are TRBV5-1 and TRBJ2-3; D remains ambiguous. The CDR3 is made up of 14 amino acids. V was clipped by 0 bases and J by 5 bases, with 10 bases between them. CDR1 and CDR2 (germline): SGHRS, YFSETQ. CDR3 nucleotide sequence: TGCGCCAGCAGCTTGGGGGCCTTCGGAGATACGCAGTATTTT. Protein sequence: CASSLGAFGDTQYF. Using reference TRBV5-1 and TRBJ2-3 for the parts outside the CDR3, the full variable domain is KAGVTQTPRYLIKTRGQQVTLSCSPISGHRSVSWYQQTPGQGLQFLFEYFSETQRNKGNFPGRFSGRQFSNSRSEMNVSTLELGDSALYLCASSLGAFGDTQYFGPGTRLTVL.